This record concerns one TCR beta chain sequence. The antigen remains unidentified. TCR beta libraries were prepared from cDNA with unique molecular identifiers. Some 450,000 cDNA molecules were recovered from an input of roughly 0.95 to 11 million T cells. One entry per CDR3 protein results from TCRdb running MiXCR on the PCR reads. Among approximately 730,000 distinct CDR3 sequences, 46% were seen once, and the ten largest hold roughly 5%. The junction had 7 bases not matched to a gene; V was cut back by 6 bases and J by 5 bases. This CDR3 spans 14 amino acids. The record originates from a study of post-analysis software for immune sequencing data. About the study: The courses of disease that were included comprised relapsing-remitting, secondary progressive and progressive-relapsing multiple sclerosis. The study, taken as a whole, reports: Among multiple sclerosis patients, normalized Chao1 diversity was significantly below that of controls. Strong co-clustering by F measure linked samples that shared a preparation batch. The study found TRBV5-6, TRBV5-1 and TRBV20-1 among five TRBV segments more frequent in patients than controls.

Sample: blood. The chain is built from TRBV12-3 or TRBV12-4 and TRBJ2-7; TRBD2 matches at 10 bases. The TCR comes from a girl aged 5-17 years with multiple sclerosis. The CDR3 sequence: CASSQSGRANEQYF. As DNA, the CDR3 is TGTGCCAGCAGCCAGAGCGGGAGGGCCAACGAGCAGTACTTC.